This T cell receptor (beta chain) was observed in a study of cytomegalovirus exposure and HLA in healthy donors. Trimming took 6 bases from V and 4 from J, leaving 14 bases between them. The germline V gene has CDR1 MDHEN and CDR2 SYDVKM. The CDR3 sequence is 14 residues long. Profiling relied on immunoSEQ multiplex PCR, and the TCRdb table lists in-frame clones only, not all of them. The sample shows roughly 67,000 clones, 91% of them seen only once. Worth noting for this clone: Its antigen is undetermined.

General study findings and limits: Reports showed the classifier diagnosing cytomegalovirus status with high specificity and sensitivity. There were under 200 TCR beta chains listed as cytomegalovirus-associated.

Separation from the roughly 670-subject first cohort characterized the roughly 130-subject validation cohort, to which the donors belonged. Source material: PBMCs. The clonotype was recovered from a man aged 18 to 30 in good health and CMV-seronegative. This sequence joins TRBV28 and TRBJ2-3; weak D call: TRBD1 (7 bases). CDR3 residues: CASRSTGEADTQYF. CDR3 nucleotides: TGTGCCAGCAGATCTACAGGGGAGGCAGATACGCAGTATTTT.